One T cell receptor (beta chain) is described in this entry. This sample was taken from a study of Ad26.COV2.S vaccination and SARS-CoV-2 variants. The assay was immunoSEQ multiplex PCR, and TCRdb's table has in-frame clones only and misses some. This sample yields roughly 450,000 clones, of which roughly 90% are seen a single time; 9% to 15% belongs to the top ten. CDR1 and CDR2 (germline): WSHSY, SAAADI. This CDR3 comprises 13 residues. V lost 4 bases, J lost 4 bases, and 8 bases lay in between. This sample's treatment: roughly 20 received Ad26.COV2.S at low or high dose, single or two shots; about 5 received placebo; per-sample allocation not given. Day 63 following the first vaccine or placebo injection was when the samples were taken.

The sequence came from a person aged 18-65 years who received the Ad26.COV2.S COVID-19 vaccine or a placebo. The V gene is TRBV10-2, the J gene TRBJ2-1; D is ambiguous. The sequenced sample was peripheral blood, obtained in a trial of Ad26.COV2.S vaccine versus placebo. CDR3 region: CASSGSDYNEQFF. The CDR3 DNA reads TGCGCCAGCAGTGGCTCAGATTACAATGAGCAGTTCTTC.